Below are 25 T cell receptor beta chains sequenced from a single sample in a study of cytomegalovirus exposure and HLA in healthy donors. The primer mix had 60 Vbeta and 13 Jbeta primers. Profiled with immunoSEQ multiplex PCR; TCRdb holds only in-frame clones, not every one. This table holds a few hundred thousand clones, over 70% found once. The specimen sequenced was PBMCs. These receptors were collected from a woman aged 60-70 years in good health and CMV-seropositive.

The chain has TRBV7-3 and TRBJ2-1; 7 positions agree with TRBD2. Trimming at V came to 3 bases and at J to 8 bases, leaving 10 bases not matched to a gene. Germline-derived CDR1 and CDR2 are SGHTA and FQGTGA. The CDR3 contains 15 residues. The CDR3 sequence is CASSLGGALFDEQFF. DNA for the CDR3: TGTGCCAGCAGCTTGGGAGGGGCGTTGTTCGATGAGCAGTTCTTC.

The chain carries TRBV5-4 and TRBJ2-7, with D tentatively TRBD1 (6 bases). The CDR3 sequence is 12 residues long. Trimming took off 3 bases at V and 5 bases at J, with 9 bases between the two ends. Per the germline V gene, CDR1 is SGHNT and CDR2 is YYREEE (reference sequence). For the CDR3, the DNA is TGTGCCAGCAGCTACAGGGAACACGAGCAGTACTTC. It is translated as CASSYREHEQYF.

The V and J genes are TRBV7-9 and TRBJ1-1; D might be TRBD1 (5 bases). From germline, CDR1 is SEHNR and CDR2 FQNEAQ (reference sequence). The ends were cut back, 4 bases at V and 1 base at J, with 10 bases in the middle. The CDR3 has 14 amino acids. The CDR3 loop is CASSSSTANTEAFF. Here the CDR3 DNA reads TGTGCCAGCAGCTCCTCGACAGCGAACACTGAAGCTTTCTTT.

This sequence joins TRBV7-9 and TRBJ1-2, with D possibly TRBD1 on 6 matching bases. CDR1 and CDR2 (germline): SEHNR, FQNEAQ (reference sequence). Trimming left V 5 bases short and J 4 bases short, with 14 bases between. The CDR3 runs 14 residues. CDR3 residues: CASSLGQLTYGYTF. CDR3 nucleotide sequence: TGTGCCAGCAGCCTCGGACAGTTGACCTATGGCTACACCTTC.

V usage is TRBV28 and J usage is TRBJ1-4; the D gene is possibly TRBD1 (5 bases). V was pared by 5 bases and J by 8 bases, with 18 bases between. This CDR3 has 15 amino acids. Germline-derived CDR1 and CDR2 are MDHEN and SYDVKM. This CDR3 is CASSAPGGGDEKLFF. DNA for the CDR3: TGTGCCAGCAGTGCCCCCGGGGGAGGGGACGAAAAACTGTTTTTT.

The V and J genes are TRBV19 and TRBJ2-1; 8 nucleotides align to TRBD2. The CDR3 length is 14 residues. Germline V gene data show CDR1 as LNHDA and CDR2 as SQIVND (reference sequence). V lost 10 bases, J lost 7 bases, and 12 bases stayed unmatched. The CDR3 reads CATQPGLVNNEQFF. The CDR3 bases are TGTGCCACCCAGCCGGGACTAGTAAATAATGAGCAGTTCTTC.

J is TRBJ2-1 and V is TRBV6-6, with D perhaps matching TRBD1 (6 bases). V lost 4 bases and J 5 bases, leaving 15 bases between the germline ends. Per germline, CDR1 MNHNY and CDR2 SVGAGI (reference sequence). This CDR3 has 15 amino acids. The CDR3 DNA is TGTGCCAGCAGTTCACCAGCCCAGGGGAACAATGAGCAGTTCTTC. It codes for CASSSPAQGNNEQFF.

V usage is TRBV5-1 and J usage is TRBJ2-3, with 7 bases aligning to TRBD1. This CDR3 comprises 18 residues. Germline V gives CDR1 SGHRS, CDR2 YFSETQ. Trimming took 4 bases from V and 7 from J; bases not matched to a gene: 21. The chain's CDR3 is CASSARTLGRTGPYTQYF. In DNA, the CDR3 is TGCGCCAGCAGCGCACGCACTCTAGGTAGGACAGGACCTTATACGCAGTATTTT.

The chain links TRBV7-9 to TRBJ2-1; D gene uncertain. This CDR3 has 14 residues. V was shortened by 1 base and J by 7 bases, with 11 bases between the two germline ends. CDR1 and CDR2 from the germline V gene are SEHNR and FQNEAQ (reference sequence). The CDR3 region has the DNA TGTGCCAGCAGCTTAGACCCAGGTTTGAATGAGCAGTTCTTC. Its translation is CASSLDPGLNEQFF.

This clone was observed once. The chain couples TRBV10-3 to TRBJ2-5; D is perhaps TRBD1 (5 bases). The CDR3 has 15 amino acids. Per the germline V gene, CDR1 is ENHRY and CDR2 is SYGVKD. Trimming removed 3 bases at V and 5 bases at J, with 16 bases between. The CDR3 region has the DNA TGTGCCATCAGTGAAAGAAGCAGGGCGAGGGAGACCCAGTACTTC. It is translated as CAISERSRARETQYF.

The J gene is TRBJ1-3, the V gene TRBV5-1; TRBD1 matches at 9 bases. V was pared by 0 bases and J by 1 base, with 5 bases of the junction left unmatched. The germline CDR1 and CDR2 sequences are SGHRS and YFSETQ. CDR3 length: 17 amino acids. CDR3 loop: CASSLGGTGPSGNTIYF. The CDR3 nucleotides read TGCGCCAGCAGCTTGGGTGGGACAGGGCCGTCTGGAAACACCATATATTTT.

This rearrangement joins TRBV6-5 to TRBJ2-1; 9 bases agree with TRBD2. The CDR3 is 16 residues long. V shed 4 bases and J 1 base; nucleotides not matched to a gene: 5. Germline assignment: CDR1 MNHEY and CDR2 SVGAGI. CDR3 region: CASSFSGSQSYNEQFF. DNA for the CDR3: TGTGCCAGCAGTTTTAGCGGGAGTCAGTCCTACAATGAGCAGTTCTTC.

J is TRBJ2-7 and V is TRBV29-1; D is unresolved. Germline values: CDR1 SQVTM, CDR2 ANQGSEA. Trimming removed 6 bases from V and 0 bases from J, with 15 bases in between. The length of the CDR3 is 14 residues. CDR3 sequence: CSVQLPQSSYEQYF. CDR3 DNA sequence: TGCAGCGTGCAGTTGCCACAGAGCTCCTACGAGCAGTACTTC.

The CDR3 DNA is TGTGCCAGCAGCTCCAGGGGGCGGGCTAATGAAAAACTGTTTTTT. It yields the protein CASSSRGRANEKLFF. The chain carries TRBV7-2 and TRBJ1-4; 8 bases agree with TRBD1. J was trimmed by 3 bases and V by 4 bases; bases with no gene match: 4. The CDR3 consists of 15 residues. From germline, CDR1 is SGHTA and CDR2 FQGNSA.

The chain couples TRBV5-1 to TRBJ2-7, with D perhaps matching TRBD2 (5 bases). Trimming removed 4 bases at V and 4 bases at J, with 12 bases between. The CDR3 is made up of 13 amino acids. Germline V gene lookup returns CDR1 SGHRS and CDR2 YFSETQ. DNA of the CDR3: TGCGCCAGCAGCGAGGGCAGGCAGTACGAGCAGTACTTC. Translated: CASSEGRQYEQYF.

This clone occurred once. The chain links TRBV7-9 to TRBJ2-5; 8 bases match TRBD1. The closer fit of TRBJ2-7 to the DNA end suggests the J call may be wrong. Per the germline V gene, CDR1 is SEHNR and CDR2 is FQNEAQ (reference sequence). This CDR3 has 16 amino acids. The CDR3 DNA is TGTGCCAGCAGCTCCCGACAGGGGACGGGCTCCTACGAGCAGTACTTC. It is translated as CASSSRQGTGSYEQYF.

The chain is built from TRBV18 and TRBJ1-1, with 7 bases fitting TRBD1. V lost 3 bases and J lost 5; bases outside the gene matches: 9. Germline CDR1 reads KGHSH; CDR2 reads LQKENI. CDR3 length equals 15 residues. The CDR3 loop reads CASSPLQGLGTEAFF. The CDR3 DNA follows: TGTGCCAGCTCACCGTTACAGGGGTTGGGAACTGAAGCTTTCTTT. Drawing the rest from reference TRBV18 and TRBJ1-1, the complete variable domain is NAGVMQNPRHLVRRRGQEARLRCSPMKGHSHVYWYRQLPEEGLKFMVYLQKENIIDESGMPKERFSAEFPKEGPSILRIQQVVRGDSAAYFCASSPLQGLGTEAFFGQGTRLTVV.

The chain is built from TRBV11-3 and TRBJ2-3; D possibly corresponds to TRBD2 (6 bases). Germline V CDR1 and CDR2: SGHNT, YENEEA. The germline V and J ends were trimmed by 5 bases and 4 bases, with 16 bases remaining between them. The CDR3 loop spans 15 amino acids. CDR3 loop: CASSPDGGAADTQYF. The CDR3 bases are TGTGCCAGCAGCCCAGACGGGGGAGCGGCAGATACGCAGTATTTT. The variable domain in full, with the rest retrieved from reference TRBV11-3 and TRBJ2-3, is EAGVVQSPRYKIIEKKQPVAFWCNPISGHNTLYWYLQNLGQGPELLIRYENEEAVDDSQLPKDRFSAERLKGVDSTLKIQPAELGDSAVYLCASSPDGGAADTQYFGPGTRLTVL.

This chain links TRBV2 with TRBJ1-2; 8 bases map to TRBD1. CDR1 is SNHLY, CDR2 FYNNEI, per germline. The J segment lost 2 bases and the V segment lost 8 bases, leaving 4 bases of the junction unmatched. This CDR3 region has 13 residues. The CDR3 region is CASVDRGNYGYTF. The CDR3 DNA reads TGTGCCAGCGTCGACAGGGGAAACTATGGCTACACCTTC. Using reference TRBV2 and TRBJ1-2 for the parts outside the CDR3, the full variable domain is EPEVTQTPSHQVTQMGQEVILRCVPISNHLYFYWYRQILGQKVEFLVSFYNNEISEKSEIFDDQFSVERPDGSNFTLKIRSTKLEDSAMYFCASVDRGNYGYTFGSGTRLTVV.

This clone is a singleton in its sample. The sample holds other DNA sequences that translate to the same CDR3. V usage is TRBV29-1 and J usage is TRBJ1-3; 7 nucleotides agree with TRBD1. The CDR3 has 13 amino acids. Germline V gene data show CDR1 as SQVTM and CDR2 as ANQGSEA. V was clipped by 4 bases and J by 4 bases; unmatched bases: 4. The CDR3 DNA is TGCAGCGTTGCGGACAGGTGGGGAAACACCATATATTTT. It codes for CSVADRWGNTIYF. The complete variable domain, with remaining parts taken from reference TRBV29-1 and TRBJ1-3, reads SAVISQKPSRDICQRGTSLTIQCQVDSQVTMMFWYRQQPGQSLTLIATANQGSEATYESGFVIDKFPISRPNLTFSTLTVSNMSPEDSSIYLCSVADRWGNTIYFGEGSWLTVV.

This clone was detected only a few times. The V gene is TRBV9, the J gene TRBJ1-1; a weak D match, TRBD1 (6 bases). Trimming left V 0 bases short and J 4 bases short, with 13 bases between. The germline V gene encodes CDR1 SGDLS and CDR2 YYNGEE. The CDR3 has 15 residues. CDR3: CASSVEGQGSTEAFF. The CDR3 DNA follows: TGTGCCAGCAGCGTAGAGGGGCAGGGGAGCACTGAAGCTTTCTTT.

The V call is TRBV5-1, the J call TRBJ2-7, with 10 positions matching TRBD1. In germline, CDR1 is SGHRS, CDR2 YFSETQ. The CDR3 contains 15 residues. The V segment lost 2 bases and the J segment 3 bases; nucleotides outside the gene matches: 5. CDR3 DNA: TGCGCCAGCAGCTTCGGCGGGACAGGGGTCTACGAGCAGTACTTC. This encodes CASSFGGTGVYEQYF.

This clone was seen only once. CDR3 in DNA: TGTGCCAGCAGACCTCTAGCGGGAGCCCACCACAATGAGCAGTTCTTC. The encoded protein is CASRPLAGAHHNEQFF. This chain links TRBV11-2 with TRBJ2-1; the match to TRBD2 covers 10 bases. The CDR3 has 16 residues. Germline CDR1 reads SGHAT; CDR2 reads FQNNGV. V shed 6 bases and J 5 bases; nucleotides not matched to a gene: 10.

The chain recombines TRBV28 with TRBJ1-2; tentatively, D is TRBD1 (5 bases). CDR3 length equals 14 residues. Germline-derived CDR1 and CDR2 are MDHEN and SYDVKM. V was clipped by 5 bases and J by 5 bases, with 15 bases between them. The CDR3 spells CASSPSTAPYGYTF. The CDR3 DNA sequence: TGTGCCAGCAGTCCCTCGACAGCTCCATATGGCTACACCTTC.

This chain uses TRBV27 with TRBJ1-1; 10 bases are a match to TRBD1. V lost 5 bases, J lost 4 bases, and 4 bases stayed unmatched. Germline values: CDR1 MNHEY, CDR2 SMNVEV (reference sequence). The length of the CDR3 is 14 residues. CDR3 sequence: CASSLRQGATEAFF. The CDR3 DNA is TGTGCCAGCAGTCTGAGACAGGGGGCCACTGAAGCTTTCTTT.